The clone carrying this TCR beta chain has only a few counts. The antigen remains unidentified. Exclusion of a patient followed from autoimmune disease history or systemic immunosuppression. This entry is derived from a study of OX40 agonist ivuxolimab in advanced cancers. Study summary: Of mixed ages from about 20 to 85 and averaging approximately 60 years, the group was approximately 84% male. Study-level points and caveats: Averaging showed that CD8+ T cells had more expanded clones than CD4+ did.

The table came from immunoSEQ multiplex PCR; TCRdb's copy has only in-frame clones and leaves some out. The sample has approximately 74,000 clones, 75% to 95% seen once. The CDR3 loop spans 13 amino acids. The ends were cut back, 8 bases at V and 1 base at J, with 11 bases in the middle. Germline V gene data show CDR1 as MNHEY and CDR2 as SMNVEV (reference sequence). The receptor was derived from an adult with an advanced solid tumor such as melanoma, head and neck, liver or kidney cancer. The J gene is TRBJ1-1, the V gene TRBV27, with D unclear. The sample here was CD4+ or CD8+ T cells sorted from blood, taken in a trial of the OX40 agonist ivuxolimab. The CDR3 DNA reads TGTGCCAGCGCCCCCGGCGGGAACACTGAAGCTTTCTTT. This codes for CASAPGGNTEAFF.